The clone carrying this T cell receptor (beta chain) appeared many times. No antigen is known for it. The data stem from a study of T-cell memory formation after mild COVID-19. General study results and limits: Clonal second-wave expansions that peaked on day 37 had unconfirmed SARS-CoV-2 specificity.

From 5'RACE with constant-segment primers came TCR alpha and TCR beta cDNA libraries that carried sample barcodes and UMIs. A single record per CDR3 protein comes from TCRdb applying MiXCR to the 5' RACE reads. The sample holds 350,000 to 450,000 distinct CDR3 sequences, roughly 24% seen once. The V and J ends lost 6 bases and 5 bases respectively, with 17 bases between them. Looked up from germline, CDR1 is SGHDT and CDR2 is YYEEEE. CDR3 length: 14 amino acids. Sequenced input: PBMCs or a T cell subset sorted from them (not recorded which). The chain uses TRBV5-6 and TRBJ2-5; perhaps TRBD1 as D (6 bases). This receptor was identified in an adult woman who had mild COVID-19 (a few samples of this study predate the infection). Cell type and time point are not known. The CDR3 DNA is TGTGCCAGCAAGAAGAATCAGGGGCTGGAGACCCAGTACTTC. Residues: CASKKNQGLETQYF.